This T cell receptor (beta chain) comes out of a study of human T cells and chemical hapten exposure. TCRdb independently ran MiXCR on the RACE reads; one entry per CDR3 protein. The sample contains roughly 89,000 distinct CDR3 sequences, roughly a tenth of which appear only once. This clonotype has at least ten counts. As for time point: patch test 3, about 24 weeks after DPC sensitization. The treatment denotes: therapeutic diphenylcyclopropenone sensitization with weekly scalp DPC. Deletions cut 1 base from V and 1 base from J, with 5 bases between. There are 15 residues in the CDR3. Germline lookup yields CDR1 LGHDT and CDR2 YNNKEL (reference sequence).

This sequence joins TRBV3-1 and TRBJ2-6; D assignment may be TRBD1 or TRBD2 (5 bases each). The source material was whole blood, sampled in connection with sensitization to the hapten diphenylcyclopropenone (DPC). This receptor was obtained from a woman in her 30s with alopecia areata. Some clones in this sample may be carry-over from other donors' samples. This chain's CDR3 is CASSQGGSGANVLTF. CDR3 DNA: TGTGCCAGCAGCCAAGGGGGGTCTGGGGCCAACGTCCTGACTTTC.